The T cell receptor (beta chain) under discussion was sequenced for a study of shared clonotypes between healthy human individuals. Turning to this clone: Its antigen is not identified.

Findings of the study overall: Clonotypes shared by all four sorted-subset donors had higher generation probabilities than non-shared clonotypes.

TCRdb's copy holds only in-frame clones and misses some; the assay was immunoSEQ multiplex PCR. The profile shows roughly 700,000 clones, around 90% of them singletons. Trimming left V 5 bases short and J 0 bases short, with 20 bases between. Germline CDR1 SEHNR, CDR2 FQNEAQ (reference sequence). The CDR3 has 17 amino acids. The receptor's source is a young man in good health. Some clones in this sample may be carry-over from other donors' samples. The sequenced material came from memory CD8+ T cells from PBMCs. Subset meaning: CD45RO+ cells pooled with CCR7-negative TemRA cells. The V gene is TRBV7-9, the J gene TRBJ2-7; D is perhaps TRBD2 (5 bases). CDR3 coding DNA: TGTGCCAGCAGCAAACCATCGGTAGCGCTGAGCTCCTACGAGCAGTACTTC. Protein sequence: CASSKPSVALSSYEQYF.